The clone carrying this T cell receptor (beta chain) has just a few counts. Its target is not known. The data derive from a study of T cell repertoires in cytomegalovirus infection. About the study: Recently identified HLA-C-restricted CMV epitopes and well-studied HLA-B-restricted CMV epitopes were used by the study. CMV infection and matching HLA type were both indicated by public TCR beta signatures.

From the reads, TCRdb called clonotypes with MiXCR, one entry per CDR3 protein. The sample yields roughly 200,000 distinct CDR3 sequences, 35% to 40% seen once. Notes on the study in general: Of the TCR beta families, the public ones yielded a cumulative frequency that identified carriers of CMV plus the relevant HLA.

The CDR3 spans 14 residues. Germline loops: CDR1 SEHNR, CDR2 FQNEAQ (reference sequence). V lost 5 bases and J lost 4; bases outside the gene matches: 3. The TCR originated in a human donor in good health (CMV status not recorded). Some clones in this sample may be carry-over from other donors' samples. The sample consisted of CD8+ T cells from cultured PBMCs, taken from culture after CMV antigen stimulation. The chain combines TRBV7-9 with TRBJ2-5, with 11 bases lining up with TRBD2. The CDR3 nucleotides read TGTGCCAGCAGCCACGGACTAGCGGGAGAGACCCAGTACTTC. Translation: CASSHGLAGETQYF. The full variable domain, rest sourced from reference TRBV7-9 and TRBJ2-5, is DTGVSQNPRHKITKRGQNVTFRCDPISEHNRLYWYRQTLGQGPEFLTYFQNEAQLEKSRLLSDRFSAERPKGSFSTLEIQRTEQGDSAMYLCASSHGLAGETQYFGPGTRLLVL.